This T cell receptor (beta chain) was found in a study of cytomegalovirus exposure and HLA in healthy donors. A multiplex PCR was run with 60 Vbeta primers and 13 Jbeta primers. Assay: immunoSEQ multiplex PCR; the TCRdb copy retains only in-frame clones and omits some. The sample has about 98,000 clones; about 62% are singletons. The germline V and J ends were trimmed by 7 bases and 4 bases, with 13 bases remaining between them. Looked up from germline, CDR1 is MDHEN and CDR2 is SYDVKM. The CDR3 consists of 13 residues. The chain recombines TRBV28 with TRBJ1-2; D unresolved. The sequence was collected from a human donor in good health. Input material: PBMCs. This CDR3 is CASNIGRSYGYTF. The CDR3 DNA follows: TGTGCCAGCAATATTGGGCGAAGCTATGGCTACACCTTC.